The 13 T cell receptor beta chains listed next were all sequenced from one sample in a study of cytomegalovirus exposure and HLA in healthy donors. Both 60 Vbeta primers and 13 Jbeta primers went into the PCR. Using immunoSEQ multiplex PCR, the repertoire was profiled, and TCRdb retains in-frame clones only, with some absent. The repertoire has 99,000 or so clones, about 69% of them found once; the top ten carry 1% to 1.5%. The specimen sequenced was PBMCs. The receptor source for this set is a man in his forties or fifties in good health and CMV-seronegative.

The chain links TRBV11-3 to TRBJ2-3; the D is unclear. Trimming shortened V by 5 bases and J by 1 base, and 13 bases separated the two germline ends. The CDR3 spans 15 residues. CDR1 and CDR2 (germline): SGHNT, YENEEA. CDR3 DNA: TGTGCCAGCAGCCCCCGAGGTGTGGGCACAGATACGCAGTATTTT. Its protein is CASSPRGVGTDTQYF.

The V call is TRBV10-1, the J call TRBJ1-5; tentative D call: TRBD1 (6 bases). CDR1 and CDR2 from the germline V gene are WNHNN and SYGVQD (reference sequence). This CDR3 comprises 13 residues. Trimming pared 5 bases from V and 5 bases from J, leaving 10 bases between. In DNA, the CDR3 is TGCGCCAGCAGTCAGGACAGAGATCAGCCCCAGCATTTT. It is translated as CASSQDRDQPQHF.

The chain uses TRBV10-2 and TRBJ1-4; 7 bases are shared with TRBD1. Trimming took 4 bases from V and 2 from J; bases not matched to a gene: 4. The CDR3 extends over 15 amino acids. Per germline, CDR1 WSHSY and CDR2 SAAADI. CDR3: CASSARDSTNEKLFF. The CDR3 DNA follows: TGCGCCAGCAGTGCGCGGGACAGCACTAATGAAAAACTGTTTTTT.

The chain combines TRBV30 with TRBJ2-6, with D possibly being TRBD2 (6 bases). V dropped 5 bases and J dropped 2 bases, with 10 bases sitting between them. This CDR3 comprises 14 residues. CDR1 is GTSNPN, CDR2 SVGIG, per germline (reference sequence). The CDR3 loop reads CAWGSGAGANVLTF. The CDR3 bases are TGTGCCTGGGGCTCGGGAGCTGGGGCCAACGTCCTGACTTTC.

V and J are TRBV5-1 and TRBJ2-3, with 10 bases identical to TRBD2. From germline, CDR1 is SGHRS and CDR2 YFSETQ. The CDR3 is 16 residues long. V shed 0 bases, J shed 3 bases, and the junction held 4 bases outside the gene matches. The DNA of the CDR3 is TGCGCCAGCAGCTTGGACCCACTAGCGGGAACAGATACGCAGTATTTT. Protein: CASSLDPLAGTDTQYF.

The chain recombines TRBV7-9 with TRBJ2-5, with D tentatively TRBD1 (6 bases). The end of the DNA aligns better with TRBJ2-7, so the J call may be wrong. Germline CDR1 and CDR2: SEHNR and FQNEAQ (reference sequence). The CDR3 is made up of 16 amino acids. The CDR3 DNA is TGTGCCAGCAGCTCGAGGAACAGGGACAAGAGGTACGAGCAGTACTTC. Its protein product is CASSSRNRDKRYEQYF.

The genes are TRBV11-3 and TRBJ1-5; 7 bases fit TRBD1. CDR1 and CDR2 from the germline V gene are SGHNT and YENEEA. The CDR3 totals 14 residues. J was trimmed by 3 bases and V by 5 bases; bases with no gene match: 4. Here the CDR3 DNA reads TGTGCCAGCAGCCCAGGGGGGATCAATCAGCCCCAGCATTTT. Protein: CASSPGGINQPQHF.

V is TRBV21-1 and J is TRBJ2-7; TRBD2 is the table's D call, not checked against the DNA. TRBV21-1 is described as a pseudogene. The length of the CDR3 is 11 residues. DNA of the CDR3: TGTGCCAGCAGCACCTTATACGAGCAGTACTTC. It yields the protein CASSTLYEQYF.

This clone was seen a handful of times. The genes are TRBV7-2 and TRBJ2-7; unclear D gene. Germline loops: CDR1 SGHTA, CDR2 FQGNSA. The CDR3 is made up of 13 amino acids. Trimming stripped 1 base from V and 2 bases from J, with 6 bases between. The CDR3 loop reads CASSLERPYEQYF. CDR3 nucleotides: TGTGCCAGCAGCTTAGAGCGCCCCTACGAGCAGTACTTC.

The CDR3 sequence is CASSPPGLAGEGPWGEQFF. In DNA, the CDR3 is TGCGCCAGCAGCCCGCCGGGACTAGCGGGAGAGGGACCGTGGGGTGAGCAGTTCTTC. The genes are TRBV5-1 and TRBJ2-1; TRBD2 aligns across 14 bases. There are 19 residues in the CDR3. The germline V gene encodes CDR1 SGHRS and CDR2 YFSETQ. Trimming at V came to 4 bases and at J to 9 bases, leaving 18 bases not matched to a gene. The variable domain in full, completed from reference TRBV5-1 and TRBJ2-1, reads KAGVTQTPRYLIKTRGQQVTLSCSPISGHRSVSWYQQTPGQGLQFLFEYFSETQRNKGNFPGRFSGRQFSNSRSEMNVSTLELGDSALYLCASSPPGLAGEGPWGEQFFGPGTRLTVL.

The chain employs TRBV7-2 and TRBJ2-5; 7 nucleotides match TRBD2. The CDR3 runs to 13 residues. Losses at the gene ends were 5 bases for V and 4 bases for J; bases not matched to a gene: 4. Per the germline V gene, CDR1 is SGHTA and CDR2 is FQGNSA. Here the CDR3 reads CASSTGLRETQYF. CDR3 DNA sequence: TGTGCCAGCAGCACGGGACTAAGAGAGACCCAGTACTTC.

CDR3 loop: CASREGVGSTDTQYF. Written as DNA, the CDR3 is TGTGCCAGCAGAGAGGGGGTAGGAAGCACAGATACGCAGTATTTT. The chain links TRBV7-9 to TRBJ2-3; a weak D match, TRBD1 (6 bases). Between the trimmed V and J ends, which lost 6 bases and 0 bases, there was a span of 13 bases. Germline V lookup: CDR1 SEHNR, CDR2 FQNEAQ (reference sequence). There are 15 residues in the CDR3.

The table lists this clone with a few counts. The genes are TRBV4-1 and TRBJ2-5; perhaps TRBD1 as D (5 bases). Germline V gene data show CDR1 as MGHRA and CDR2 as YSYEKL. The V gene lost 6 bases and the J gene lost 5 bases, with 19 bases spanning the gap. The length of the CDR3 is 15 residues. The CDR3: CASSTTDDRRETQYF. For the CDR3, the DNA is TGCGCCAGCAGTACGACAGACGACCGACGGGAGACCCAGTACTTC.